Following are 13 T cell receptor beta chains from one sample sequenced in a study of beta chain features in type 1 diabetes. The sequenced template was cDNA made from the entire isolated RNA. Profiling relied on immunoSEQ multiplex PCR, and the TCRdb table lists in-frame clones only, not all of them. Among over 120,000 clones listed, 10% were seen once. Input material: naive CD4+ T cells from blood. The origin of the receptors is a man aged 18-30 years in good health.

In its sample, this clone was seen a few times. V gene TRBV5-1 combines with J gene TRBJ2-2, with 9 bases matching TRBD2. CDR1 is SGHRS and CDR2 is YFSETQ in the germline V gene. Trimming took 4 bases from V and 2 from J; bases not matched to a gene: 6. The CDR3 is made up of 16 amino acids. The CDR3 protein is CASSEIAGDNTGELFF. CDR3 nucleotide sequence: TGCGCCAGCAGCGAAATAGCGGGGGACAACACCGGGGAGCTGTTTTTT.

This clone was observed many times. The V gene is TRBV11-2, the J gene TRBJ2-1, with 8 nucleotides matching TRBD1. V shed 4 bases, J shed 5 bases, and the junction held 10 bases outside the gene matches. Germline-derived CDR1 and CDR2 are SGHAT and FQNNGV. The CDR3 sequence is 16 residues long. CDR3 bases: TGTGCCAGCAGCTCGGTTCAGGGGGCGTTCCACAATGAGCAGTTCTTC. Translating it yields CASSSVQGAFHNEQFF.

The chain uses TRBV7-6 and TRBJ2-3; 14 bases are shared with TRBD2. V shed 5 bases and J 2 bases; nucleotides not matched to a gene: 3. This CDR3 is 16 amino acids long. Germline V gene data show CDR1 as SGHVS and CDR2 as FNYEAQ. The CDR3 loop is CASSMTSGGATDTQYF. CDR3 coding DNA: TGTGCCAGCAGCATGACTAGCGGGGGGGCCACAGATACGCAGTATTTT.

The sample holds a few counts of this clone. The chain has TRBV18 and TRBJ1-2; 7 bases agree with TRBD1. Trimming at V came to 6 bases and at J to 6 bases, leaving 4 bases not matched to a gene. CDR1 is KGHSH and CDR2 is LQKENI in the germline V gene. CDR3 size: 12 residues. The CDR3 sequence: CASSSDRDGYTF. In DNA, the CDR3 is TGTGCCAGCTCCTCAGACAGGGATGGCTACACCTTC. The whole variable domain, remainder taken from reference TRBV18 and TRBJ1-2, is NAGVMQNPRHLVRRRGQEARLRCSPMKGHSHVYWYRQLPEEGLKFMVYLQKENIIDESGMPKERFSAEFPKEGPSILRIQQVVRGDSAAYFCASSSDRDGYTFGSGTRLTVV.

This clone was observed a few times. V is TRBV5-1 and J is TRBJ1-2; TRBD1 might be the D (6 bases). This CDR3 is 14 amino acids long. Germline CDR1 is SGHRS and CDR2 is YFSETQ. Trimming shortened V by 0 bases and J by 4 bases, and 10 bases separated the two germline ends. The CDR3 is CASSLGTAFYGYTF. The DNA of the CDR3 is TGCGCCAGCAGCTTGGGGACAGCCTTCTATGGCTACACCTTC.

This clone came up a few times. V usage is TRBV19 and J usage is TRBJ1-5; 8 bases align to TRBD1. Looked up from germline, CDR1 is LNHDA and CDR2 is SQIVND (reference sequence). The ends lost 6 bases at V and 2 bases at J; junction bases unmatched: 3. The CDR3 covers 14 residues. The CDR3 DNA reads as TGTGCCAGTAGCCAGGGGGCAGGCAATCAGCCCCAGCATTTT. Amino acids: CASSQGAGNQPQHF.

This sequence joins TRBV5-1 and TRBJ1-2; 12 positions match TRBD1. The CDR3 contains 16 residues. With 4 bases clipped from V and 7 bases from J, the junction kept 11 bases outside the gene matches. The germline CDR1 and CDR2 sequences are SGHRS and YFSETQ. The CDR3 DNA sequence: TGCGCCAGCAGCCCTAACGCCGGGACAGGGGGCGCTGGCTACACCTTC. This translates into CASSPNAGTGGAGYTF. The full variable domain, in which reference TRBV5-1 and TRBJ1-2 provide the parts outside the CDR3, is KAGVTQTPRYLIKTRGQQVTLSCSPISGHRSVSWYQQTPGQGLQFLFEYFSETQRNKGNFPGRFSGRQFSNSRSEMNVSTLELGDSALYLCASSPNAGTGGAGYTFGSGTRLTVV.

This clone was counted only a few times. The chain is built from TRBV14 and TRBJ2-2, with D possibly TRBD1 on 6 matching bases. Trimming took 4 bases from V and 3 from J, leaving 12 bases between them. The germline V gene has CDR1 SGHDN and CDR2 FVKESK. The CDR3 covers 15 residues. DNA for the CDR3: TGTGCCAGCAGCCCCCTGGGGGCGCACACCGGGGAGCTGTTTTTT. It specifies CASSPLGAHTGELFF.

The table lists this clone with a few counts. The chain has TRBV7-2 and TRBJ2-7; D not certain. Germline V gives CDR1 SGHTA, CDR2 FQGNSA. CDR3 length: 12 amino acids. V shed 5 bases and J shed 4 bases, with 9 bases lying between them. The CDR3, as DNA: TGTGCCAGCAGCACCAGTGGTTACGAGCAGTACTTC. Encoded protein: CASSTSGYEQYF. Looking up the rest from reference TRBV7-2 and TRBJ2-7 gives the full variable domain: GAGVSQSPSNKVTEKGKDVELRCDPISGHTALYWYRQSLGQGLEFLIYFQGNSAPDKSGLPSDRFSAERTGGSVSTLTIQRTQQEDSAVYLCASSTSGYEQYFGPGTRLTVT.

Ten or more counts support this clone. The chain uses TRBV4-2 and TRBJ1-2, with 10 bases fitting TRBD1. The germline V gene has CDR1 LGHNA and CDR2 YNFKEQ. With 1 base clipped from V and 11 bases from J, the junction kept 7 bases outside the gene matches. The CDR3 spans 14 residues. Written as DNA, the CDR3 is TGTGCCAGCAGCCAAGGAATGCGGACAGGGGGGTACACCTTC. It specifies CASSQGMRTGGYTF.

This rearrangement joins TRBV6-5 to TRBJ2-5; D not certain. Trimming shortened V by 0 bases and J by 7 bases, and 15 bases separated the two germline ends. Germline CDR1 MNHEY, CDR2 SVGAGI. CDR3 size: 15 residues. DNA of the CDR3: TGTGCCAGCAGTTACTCGAAGTCGGCTAGAGGGACCCAGTACTTC. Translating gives CASSYSKSARGTQYF.

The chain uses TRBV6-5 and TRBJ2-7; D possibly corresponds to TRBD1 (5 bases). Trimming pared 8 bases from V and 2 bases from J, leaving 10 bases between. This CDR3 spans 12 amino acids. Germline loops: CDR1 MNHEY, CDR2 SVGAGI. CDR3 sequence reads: CASQGSPYEQYF. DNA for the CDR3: TGTGCCAGCCAGGGTTCACCCTACGAGCAGTACTTC.

CDR3 nucleotides: TGCGCCAGCAGCCCTGGACAGGGACCTATCACTGAAGCTTTCTTT. Encoded protein: CASSPGQGPITEAFF. The chain combines TRBV4-1 with TRBJ1-1; TRBD1 aligns across 8 bases. V lost 4 bases and J lost 4; bases outside the gene matches: 8. CDR3 length: 15 residues. The germline gives CDR1 MGHRA, CDR2 YSYEKL.